This T cell receptor (beta chain) was found in a study of cytomegalovirus exposure and HLA in healthy donors. Trimming cost V 4 bases and J 7 bases, with 14 bases left between them. CDR3 size: 15 residues. CDR1 is LNHDA and CDR2 is SQIVND in the germline V gene (reference sequence). Study observations and caveats: The listing of some 170 TCR beta chains classed them as cytomegalovirus-associated. Per published accounts, TCR beta sequences correctly predicted the HLA-A and HLA-B alleles of most subjects.

It was with 60 Vbeta and 13 Jbeta primers that the PCR ran. TCRdb's table, derived via immunoSEQ multiplex PCR, lists solely in-frame clones and lacks some. The table shows 150,000 to 200,000 clones, with roughly three quarters occurring only once. With respect to this clone: What it binds is not known.

This clonotype was sampled from a woman between 50 and 59 years old in good health and CMV-seronegative. The chain combines TRBV19 with TRBJ1-6; TRBD1 is a possible D gene (5 bases). Specimen: PBMCs. The CDR3 region has the DNA TGTGCCAGTAGTACCGCTAGGGGATTCAATTCACCCCTCCACTTT. Protein sequence: CASSTARGFNSPLHF.